Given below is one T cell receptor beta chain in context. Its antigen is currently unknown. Other DNA sequences in the sample encode the same CDR3. Germline assignment: CDR1 SGHAT and CDR2 FQNNGV. After removal of 3 bases from V and 0 bases from J, the junction contained 0 bases not matched to a gene. CDR3 length: 15 residues. TCRdb's copy holds only in-frame clones and misses some; the assay was immunoSEQ multiplex PCR. This table holds some 50,000 clones, around 88% found once. The sample belongs to a study of OX40 agonist ivuxolimab in advanced cancers. The wider study: Administration of intravenous ivuxolimab to patients occurred every 2 weeks at 0.01 to 10 mg/kg. Patients with prior anti-PD-1, anti-PD-L1 or anti-CTLA-4 therapy were eligible; approximately 40% had some.

Overall study results and limits: Part of the nonresponder group also had normalized T-cell clonal expansion that was low. Averaging showed that CD8+ T cells had more expanded clones than CD4+ did.

Sample: CD4+ or CD8+ T cells sorted from blood, taken in a trial of the OX40 agonist ivuxolimab. The receptor was derived from an adult with an advanced solid tumor such as melanoma, head and neck, liver or kidney cancer. The rearrangement joins TRBV11-2 to TRBJ2-1; TRBD2 matches 9 bases. CDR3 bases: TGTGCCAGCAGCTTTAGCGGGAGCTCCTACAATGAGCAGTTCTTC. It yields the protein CASSFSGSSYNEQFF.